Presented here are 3 T cell receptor beta chains from one specimen sequenced in a study of cytomegalovirus exposure and HLA in healthy donors. PCR used 60 Vbeta primers and 13 Jbeta primers. Sequencing used immunoSEQ multiplex PCR; TCRdb keeps in-frame clones, though not all of them. The sample has around 130,000 clones. The sample taken for sequencing was PBMCs. The receptors come from a woman in her thirties or forties in good health and CMV-seronegative.

The rearrangement uses TRBV9 and TRBJ2-1, with 7 nucleotides matching TRBD2. The germline V gene has CDR1 SGDLS and CDR2 YYNGEE. Trimming cost V 4 bases and J 4 bases; bases outside gene matches: 8. This CDR3 is 15 amino acids long. The CDR3 region is CASSSRGAGYNEQFF. Here the CDR3 DNA reads TGTGCCAGCAGCTCTCGAGGAGCGGGGTACAATGAGCAGTTCTTC. The variable domain in full, with the rest retrieved from reference TRBV9 and TRBJ2-1, is DSGVTQTPKHLITATGQRVTLRCSPRSGDLSVYWYQQSLDQGLQFLIQYYNGEERAKGNILERFSAQQFPDLHSELNLSSLELGDSALYFCASSSRGAGYNEQFFGPGTRLTVL.

The rearrangement joins TRBV11-2 to TRBJ2-7, with TRBD1 identical over 8 bases. Germline V gene lookup returns CDR1 SGHAT and CDR2 FQNNGV. The trim removed 4 bases at V and 3 bases at J, leaving 11 bases unmatched. CDR3 length equals 16 residues. CDR3 sequence: CASSSWAPGGYYEQYF. DNA for the CDR3: TGTGCCAGCAGCTCCTGGGCCCCAGGGGGCTACTACGAGCAGTACTTC.

The CDR3 nucleotides are TGTGCCAGCAGTAGACAGGTCTCTGGGGCCAACGTCCTGACTTTC. Amino acids: CASSRQVSGANVLTF. The chain employs TRBV6-5 and TRBJ2-6; weak D call: TRBD1 (6 bases). The CDR3 extends over 15 amino acids. The germline V and J ends were trimmed by 5 bases and 0 bases, with 8 bases remaining between them. Germline V gene sequence: CDR1 MNHEY, CDR2 SVGAGI.